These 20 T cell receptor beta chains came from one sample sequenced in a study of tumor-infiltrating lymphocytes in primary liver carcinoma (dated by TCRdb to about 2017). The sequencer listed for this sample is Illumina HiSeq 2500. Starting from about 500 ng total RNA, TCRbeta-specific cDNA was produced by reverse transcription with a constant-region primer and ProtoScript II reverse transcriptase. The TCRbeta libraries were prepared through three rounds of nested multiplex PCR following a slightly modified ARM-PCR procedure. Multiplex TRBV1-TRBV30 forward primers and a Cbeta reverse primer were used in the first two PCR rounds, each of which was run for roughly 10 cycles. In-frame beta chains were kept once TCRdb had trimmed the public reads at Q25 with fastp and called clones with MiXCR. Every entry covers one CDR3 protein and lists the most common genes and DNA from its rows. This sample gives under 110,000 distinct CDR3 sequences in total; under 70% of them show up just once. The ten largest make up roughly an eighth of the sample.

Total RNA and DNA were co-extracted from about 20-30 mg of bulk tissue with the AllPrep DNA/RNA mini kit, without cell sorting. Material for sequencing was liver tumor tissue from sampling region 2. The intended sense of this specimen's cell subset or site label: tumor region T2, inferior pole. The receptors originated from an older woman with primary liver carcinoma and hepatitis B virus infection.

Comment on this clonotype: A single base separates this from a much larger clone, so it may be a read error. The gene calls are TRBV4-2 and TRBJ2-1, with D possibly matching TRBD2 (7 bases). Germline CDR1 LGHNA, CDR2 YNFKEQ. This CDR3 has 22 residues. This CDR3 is CASNQVGPGAPGGRHSYNEQFF. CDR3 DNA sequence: TGTGCCAGCAACCAAGTCGGACCGGGGGCCCCTGGCGGGAGACATAGCTACAATGAGCAGTTCTTC.

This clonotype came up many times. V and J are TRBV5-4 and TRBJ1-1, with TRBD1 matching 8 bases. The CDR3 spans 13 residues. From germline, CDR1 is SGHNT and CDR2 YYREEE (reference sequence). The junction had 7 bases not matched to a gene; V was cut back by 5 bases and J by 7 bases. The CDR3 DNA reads TGTGCCAGCAGAAATCAGGGGGCACTTGAAGCTTTCTTT. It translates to CASRNQGALEAFF.

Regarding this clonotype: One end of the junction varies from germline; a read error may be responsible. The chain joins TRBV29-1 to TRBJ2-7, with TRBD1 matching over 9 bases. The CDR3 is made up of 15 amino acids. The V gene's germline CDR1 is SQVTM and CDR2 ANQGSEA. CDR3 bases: TGCGGCGTCTCCTCTCCGGGACAGGGCATTTACGAGCAGTACTTC. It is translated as CGVSSPGQGIYEQYF.

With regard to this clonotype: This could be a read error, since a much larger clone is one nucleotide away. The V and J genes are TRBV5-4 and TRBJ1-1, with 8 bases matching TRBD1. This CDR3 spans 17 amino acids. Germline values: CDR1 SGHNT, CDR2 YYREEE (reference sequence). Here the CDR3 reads CTSSFGGRGPRGTEAFF. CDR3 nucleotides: TGTACCAGCAGCTTTGGCGGCAGGGGGCCACGGGGCACTGAAGCTTTCTTT.

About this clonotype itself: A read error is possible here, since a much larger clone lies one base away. In nucleotides, the CDR3 is TGTGCCAGCAGCCTGACAGTCCCCCCATACAATGAGCACTTCTTC. Translated, it gives CASSLTVPPYNEHFF. The V call is TRBV7-3, the J call TRBJ2-1; perhaps TRBD1 as D (5 bases). Germline loops: CDR1 SGHTA, CDR2 FQGTGA. This CDR3 has 15 residues.

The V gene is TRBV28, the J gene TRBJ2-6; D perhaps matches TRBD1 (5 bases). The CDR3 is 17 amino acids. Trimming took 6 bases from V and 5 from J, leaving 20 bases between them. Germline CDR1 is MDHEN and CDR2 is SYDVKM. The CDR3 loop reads CASRFQVGPLWANVLTF. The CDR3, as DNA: TGTGCCAGCAGATTCCAGGTGGGGCCCCTCTGGGCCAACGTCCTGACTTTC.

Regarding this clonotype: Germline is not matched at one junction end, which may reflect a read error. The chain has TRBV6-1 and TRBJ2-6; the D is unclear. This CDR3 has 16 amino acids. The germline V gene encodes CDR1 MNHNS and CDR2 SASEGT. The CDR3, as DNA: TGTACCAGCAGGAGTACAGTCTACTCTGGGGCCAACGTCCTGACTTTC. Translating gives CTSRSTVYSGANVLTF.

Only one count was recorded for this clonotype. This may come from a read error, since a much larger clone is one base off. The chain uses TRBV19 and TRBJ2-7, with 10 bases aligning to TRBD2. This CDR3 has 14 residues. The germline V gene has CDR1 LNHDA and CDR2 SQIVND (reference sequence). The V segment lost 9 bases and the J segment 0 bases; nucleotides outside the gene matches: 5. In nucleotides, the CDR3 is TGTGCCAGCCGAGCTAGCGGGGGCTCCTACGAGCAGTACTTC. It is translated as CASRASGGSYEQYF.

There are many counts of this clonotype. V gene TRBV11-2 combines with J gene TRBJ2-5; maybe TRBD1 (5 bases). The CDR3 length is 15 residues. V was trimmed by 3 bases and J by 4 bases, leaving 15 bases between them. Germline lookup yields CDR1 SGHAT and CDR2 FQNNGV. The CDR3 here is CASSLGLGSRETQYF. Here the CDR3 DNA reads TGTGCCAGCAGCTTGGGGCTGGGATCGCGAGAGACCCAGTACTTC.

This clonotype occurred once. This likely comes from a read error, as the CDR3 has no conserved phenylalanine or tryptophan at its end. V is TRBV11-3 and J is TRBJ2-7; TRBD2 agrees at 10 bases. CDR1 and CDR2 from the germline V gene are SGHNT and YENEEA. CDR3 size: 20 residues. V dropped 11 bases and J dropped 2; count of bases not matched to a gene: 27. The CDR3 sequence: CAGNLEASGRHLRTTYEQYL. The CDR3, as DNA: TGTGCCGGCAACTTAGAAGCTAGCGGGAGACATCTTCGGACAACCTACGAGCAGTACCTC.

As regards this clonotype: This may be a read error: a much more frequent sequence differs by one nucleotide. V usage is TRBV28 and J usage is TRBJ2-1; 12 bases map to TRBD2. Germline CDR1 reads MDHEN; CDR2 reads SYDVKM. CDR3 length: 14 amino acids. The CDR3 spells CSSSLAGGLFEQFF. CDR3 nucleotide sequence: TGTTCCAGCAGTCTAGCGGGAGGGCTCTTTGAGCAGTTCTTC.

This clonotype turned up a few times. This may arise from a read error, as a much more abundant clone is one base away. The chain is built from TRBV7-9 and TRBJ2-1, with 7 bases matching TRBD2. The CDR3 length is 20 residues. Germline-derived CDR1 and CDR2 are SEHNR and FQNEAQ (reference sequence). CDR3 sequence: CTSSKLRALRGSGYYNEQFF. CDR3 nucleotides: TGTACCAGCAGCAAACTGCGGGCCCTGCGCGGGAGTGGGTATTACAATGAGCAGTTCTTC.

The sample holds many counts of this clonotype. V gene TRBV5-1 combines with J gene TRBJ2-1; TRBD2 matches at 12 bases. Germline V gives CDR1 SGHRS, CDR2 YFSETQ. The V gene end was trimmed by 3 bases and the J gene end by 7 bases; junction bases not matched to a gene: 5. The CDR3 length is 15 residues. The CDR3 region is CASSSTSGSGNEQFF. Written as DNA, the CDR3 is TGCGCCAGCAGCTCGACTAGCGGGAGTGGGAATGAGCAGTTCTTC.

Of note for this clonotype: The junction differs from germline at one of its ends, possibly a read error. Here the CDR3 reads CAISLGETQYF. CDR3 DNA sequence: TGCGCCATCAGCTTGGGAGAGACCCAGTACTTC. The chain combines TRBV5-1 with TRBJ2-5; D remains ambiguous. This CDR3 has 11 residues. Germline lookup yields CDR1 SGHRS and CDR2 YFSETQ. Looking up the rest from reference TRBV5-1 and TRBJ2-5 gives the full variable domain: KAGVTQTPRYLIKTRGQQVTLSCSPISGHRSVSWYQQTPGQGLQFLFEYFSETQRNKGNFPGRFSGRQFSNSRSEMNVSTLELGDSALYLCAISLGETQYFGPGTRLLVL.

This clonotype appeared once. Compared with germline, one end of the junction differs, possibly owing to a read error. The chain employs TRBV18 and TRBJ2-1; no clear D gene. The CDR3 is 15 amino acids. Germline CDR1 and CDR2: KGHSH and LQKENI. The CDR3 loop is CVSSQTIPRNNEQFF. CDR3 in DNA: TGTGTCAGCTCACAAACAATCCCCCGGAACAATGAGCAGTTCTTC. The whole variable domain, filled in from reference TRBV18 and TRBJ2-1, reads NAGVMQNPRHLVRRRGQEARLRCSPMKGHSHVYWYRQLPEEGLKFMVYLQKENIIDESGMPKERFSAEFPKEGPSILRIQQVVRGDSAAYFCVSSQTIPRNNEQFFGPGTRLTVL.

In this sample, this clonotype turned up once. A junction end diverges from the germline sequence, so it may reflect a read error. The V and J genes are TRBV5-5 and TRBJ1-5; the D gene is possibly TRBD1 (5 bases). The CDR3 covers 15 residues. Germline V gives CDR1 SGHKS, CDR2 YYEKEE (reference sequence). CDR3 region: CAGSQDMDNSQPQHF. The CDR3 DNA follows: TGTGCCGGCAGCCAAGATATGGACAACAGTCAGCCCCAGCATTTT.

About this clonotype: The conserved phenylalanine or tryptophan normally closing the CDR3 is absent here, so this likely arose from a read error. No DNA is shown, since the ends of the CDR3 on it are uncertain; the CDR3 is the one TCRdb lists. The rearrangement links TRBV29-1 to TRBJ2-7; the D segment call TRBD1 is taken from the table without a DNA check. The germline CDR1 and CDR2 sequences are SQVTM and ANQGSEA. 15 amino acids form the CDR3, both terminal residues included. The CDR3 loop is CRVSSPGQGIYERYL.

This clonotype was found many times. As DNA, the CDR3 is TGTGCCAGCCGGGACAGTACCTACGAGCAGTACTTC. This sequence encodes CASRDSTYEQYF. The rearrangement links TRBV6-5 to TRBJ2-7; 7 bases are a match to TRBD1. Germline lookup yields CDR1 MNHEY and CDR2 SVGAGI. The CDR3 is 12 residues long. The junction had 3 bases not matched to a gene; V was cut back by 8 bases and J by 2 bases.

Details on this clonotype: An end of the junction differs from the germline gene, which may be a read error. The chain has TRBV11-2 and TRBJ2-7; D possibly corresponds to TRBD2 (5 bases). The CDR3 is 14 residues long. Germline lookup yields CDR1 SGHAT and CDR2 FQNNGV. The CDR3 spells CASSFQAFRGEQYF. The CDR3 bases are TGTGCCAGTAGCTTTCAGGCATTCCGGGGCGAGCAGTACTTC.

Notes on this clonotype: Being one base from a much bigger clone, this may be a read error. In nucleotides, the CDR3 is TGCAGCGTTGGTAACGACGGGACAGGGAGGTCCTACGAGCAGTACTTC. Translation: CSVGNDGTGRSYEQYF. The V gene is TRBV29-1, the J gene TRBJ2-7; 9 bases map to TRBD1. Germline V gene sequence: CDR1 SQVTM, CDR2 ANQGSEA. The CDR3 is 16 amino acids. Germline trimming cut 4 bases from V and 1 base from J; bases unmatched to any gene: 11.